The table lists the clone carrying this TCR beta chain with many counts. Its antigen is as yet unknown. The record originates from a study of T cell repertoires in cytomegalovirus infection. Study as a whole: Public TCR beta signature analysis indicated the presence of both CMV infection and matching HLA type. Notes on the study in general: Individuals carrying CMV plus the relevant HLA were identified by cumulative frequency of public TCR beta families.

The germline gives CDR1 ENHRY, CDR2 SYGVKD. The CDR3 is 15 residues long. Trimming removed 2 bases from V and 3 bases from J, with 13 bases in between. From the reads, TCRdb called clonotypes with MiXCR, one entry per CDR3 protein. This table holds around 210,000 distinct CDR3 sequences, 6.5% found once. Sequencing was done on a sample of PBMCs. The chain employs TRBV10-3 and TRBJ1-1, with a possible D match to TRBD1 (6 bases). The clonotype comes from a human donor in good health (CMV status not recorded). Some clones in this sample may be carry-over from other donors' samples. The DNA of the CDR3 is TGTGCCATCAGTGAGGGGGGGCGGGTCGACACTGAAGCTTTCTTT. This gives the protein CAISEGGRVDTEAFF.